This T cell receptor (beta chain) was observed in a study of early stage breast cancer tumors. On the study more broadly: Average read coverage per sample was approximately 9.4-fold. Overall study results and limits: Tumor and normal breast were distinguished via blood comparison in most of the 16 patients.

Regarding this clone: Its antigen is unidentified.

The table came from immunoSEQ multiplex PCR; TCRdb's copy has only in-frame clones and leaves some out. This table has fewer than 80,000 clones, around 80% appearing once. Germline CDR1 reads SQVTM; CDR2 reads ANQGSEA. The CDR3 spans 12 residues. Trimming removed 7 bases from V and 4 bases from J, with 11 bases in between. The source material was blood. J is TRBJ1-5 and V is TRBV29-1; no reliable D call. This TCR was sampled from a middle-aged person with breast cancer. CDR3 coding DNA: TGCAGCGCCGGCGACGGAAATCAGCCCCAGCATTTT. Encoded protein: CSAGDGNQPQHF.